These 9 T cell receptor beta chains originate from one sample sequenced in a study of technical replicates of blood from several donors. Only in-frame clones appear in the TCRdb table, and some are missing; sequencing was by immunoSEQ multiplex PCR. This table holds about 34,000 clones, roughly 92% found once. Sequencing was performed on PBMCs. Receptors were obtained from a human donor in good health. Some clones in this sample may be carry-over from other donors' samples.

The V and J genes are TRBV6-5 and TRBJ2-7, with D maybe TRBD1 (5 bases). The CDR3 contains 13 residues. V gave up 2 bases and J gave up 6 bases, with 11 bases separating them. CDR1 and CDR2 (germline): MNHEY, SVGAGI. The CDR3 DNA reads TGTGCCAGCAGTTACGGGCAGGGTCTCGAGCAGTACTTC. Translating it yields CASSYGQGLEQYF.

The chain links TRBV19 to TRBJ2-5, with 10 bases that match TRBD1. With V trimmed by 6 bases and J by 4 bases, 5 bases remained unmatched. The length of the CDR3 is 14 residues. Germline CDR1 LNHDA, CDR2 SQIVND (reference sequence). CDR3 residues: CASSRQGALETQYF. The CDR3 DNA is TGTGCCAGTAGCAGACAGGGGGCTTTAGAGACCCAGTACTTC.

The genes are TRBV27 and TRBJ1-2; D not certain. Germline assignment: CDR1 MNHEY and CDR2 SMNVEV (reference sequence). V lost 2 bases and J 1 base, leaving 5 bases between the germline ends. The CDR3 extends over 13 amino acids. The CDR3 sequence: CASSLVYNYGYTF. DNA of the CDR3: TGTGCCAGCAGTTTAGTCTATAACTATGGCTACACCTTC.

The rearrangement joins TRBV7-2 to TRBJ1-1; D unresolved. V was clipped by 7 bases and J by 1 base, with 13 bases between them. The CDR3 is 14 residues long. Looked up from germline, CDR1 is SGHTA and CDR2 is FQGNSA. In DNA, the CDR3 is TGTGCCAGCATCAAGCGGGCCGGGAACACTGAAGCTTTCTTT. It is translated as CASIKRAGNTEAFF.

This chain links TRBV6-5 with TRBJ1-1; D possibly corresponds to TRBD1 (5 bases). The germline CDR1 and CDR2 sequences are MNHEY and SVGAGI. There are 13 residues in the CDR3. The V end lost 6 bases, the J end lost 5 bases, and 13 bases lay between the germline ends. CDR3 in amino acids: CASRQAGWTEAFF. Written as DNA, the CDR3 is TGTGCCAGCAGACAGGCGGGATGGACTGAAGCTTTCTTT.

The chain employs TRBV2 and TRBJ2-1; 9 bases fit TRBD1. From germline, CDR1 is SNHLY and CDR2 FYNNEI. With 6 bases clipped from V and 8 bases from J, the junction kept 8 bases outside the gene matches. This CDR3 contains 14 residues. Here the CDR3 reads CASRIGTGSDEQFF. The DNA of the CDR3 is TGTGCCAGCAGAATTGGGACAGGGTCAGATGAGCAGTTCTTC.

This chain connects TRBV12-2 to TRBJ2-7; the table's D call, TRBD1, has no DNA check behind it. TRBV12-2 is termed a pseudogene. The CDR3 runs 14 residues. The CDR3 coding sequence is TGTGCAAGTCGCTTTGGTCCAGTCCCCTACGAGCAGTACTTC. Residues: CASRFGPVPYEQYF.

This chain links TRBV5-6 with TRBJ2-5, with TRBD2 matching over 8 bases. Germline lookup yields CDR1 SGHDT and CDR2 YYEEEE. This CDR3 spans 15 amino acids. V lost 3 bases to trimming and J lost 5 bases; unmatched junction nucleotides: 9. CDR3 coding DNA: TGTGCCAGCAGCTCATTCTCCCGGGGGGGGGAGACCCAGTACTTC. This codes for CASSSFSRGGETQYF.

The chain uses TRBV2 and TRBJ1-5; 11 nucleotides align to TRBD1. The germline V gene encodes CDR1 SNHLY and CDR2 FYNNEI. CDR3 length: 17 amino acids. J was trimmed by 1 base and V by 9 bases; bases with no gene match: 11. In nucleotides, the CDR3 is TGTGCCAGTGGACAGGACAGGGGGCGATCGAGCAATCAGCCCCAGCATTTT. This sequence encodes CASGQDRGRSSNQPQHF.